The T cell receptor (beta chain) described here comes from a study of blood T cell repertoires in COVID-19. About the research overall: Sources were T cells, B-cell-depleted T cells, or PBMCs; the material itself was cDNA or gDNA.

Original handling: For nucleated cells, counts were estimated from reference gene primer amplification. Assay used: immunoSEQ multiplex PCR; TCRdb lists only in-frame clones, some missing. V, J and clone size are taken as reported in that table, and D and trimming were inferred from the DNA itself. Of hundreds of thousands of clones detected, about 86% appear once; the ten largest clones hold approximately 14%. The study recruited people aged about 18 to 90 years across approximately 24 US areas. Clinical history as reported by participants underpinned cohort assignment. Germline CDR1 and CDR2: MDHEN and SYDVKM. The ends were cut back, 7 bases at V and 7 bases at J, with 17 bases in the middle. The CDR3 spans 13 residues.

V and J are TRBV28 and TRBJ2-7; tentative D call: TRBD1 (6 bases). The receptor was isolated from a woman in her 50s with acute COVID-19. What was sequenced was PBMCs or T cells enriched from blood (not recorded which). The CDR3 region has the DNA TGTGCCAGCAAACCTCCGGCAGGGGAGGAGCAGTACTTC. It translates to CASKPPAGEEQYF.